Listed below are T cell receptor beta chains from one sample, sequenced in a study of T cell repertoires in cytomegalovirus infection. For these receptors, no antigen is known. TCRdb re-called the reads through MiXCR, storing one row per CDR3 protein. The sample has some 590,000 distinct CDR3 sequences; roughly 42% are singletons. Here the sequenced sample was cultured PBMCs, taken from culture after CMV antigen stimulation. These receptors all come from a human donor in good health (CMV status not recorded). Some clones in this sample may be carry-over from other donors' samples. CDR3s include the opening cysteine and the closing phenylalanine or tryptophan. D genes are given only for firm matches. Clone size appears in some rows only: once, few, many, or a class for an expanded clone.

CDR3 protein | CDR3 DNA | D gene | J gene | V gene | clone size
CASSLGTGLFGEQYF | TGTGCCAGCAGTTTAGGGACAGGGTTATTTGGCGAGCAGTACTTC | TRBD1 | TRBJ2-7 | TRBV27 | once
CSVEDGQAYEQYF | TGCAGCGTTGAAGATGGACAGGCGTACGAGCAGTACTTC | TRBD1 | TRBJ2-7 | TRBV29-1 | NA
CASSLAAAGGRQPQHF | TGTGCCAGCAGTTTAGCTGCAGCCGGGGGCCGTCAGCCCCAGCATTTT | NA | TRBJ1-5 | TRBV12-3/TRBV12-4 | few
CASGVTPYEQYF | TGTGCCAGCGGCGTCACACCCTACGAGCAGTACTTC | NA | TRBJ2-7 | TRBV6-1 | few
CASSLVGGPKETQYF | TGTGCCAGCAGCTTAGTTGGGGGTCCAAAAGAGACCCAGTACTTC | NA | TRBJ2-5 | TRBV13 | NA
CASSQVNRDPYNEQFF | TGTGCCAGCAGCCAGGTCAACAGGGACCCCTACAATGAGCAGTTCTTC | NA | TRBJ2-1 | TRBV5-3 | NA
CAAQGWRITYEQYF | TGTGCCGCCCAGGGGTGGCGGATAACCTACGAGCAGTACTTC | NA | TRBJ2-7 | TRBV6-1 | NA
CASSTEMNTEAFF | TGTGCCAGCAGCACAGAAATGAACACTGAAGCTTTCTTT | NA | TRBJ1-1 | TRBV6-5 | NA
CASSLRSGTDEKLFF | TGTGCCAGCAGCTTACGGTCCGGGACAGACGAAAAACTGTTTTTT | TRBD1 | TRBJ1-4 | TRBV7-2 | many
CSVFTQGQPNYEQYF | TGCAGCGTTTTTACCCAGGGACAGCCAAACTACGAGCAGTACTTC | TRBD1 | TRBJ2-7 | TRBV29-1 | few
CATSRGFVEGQPQHF | TGTGCCACCAGCAGAGGTTTTGTGGAGGGGCAGCCCCAGCATTTT | NA | TRBJ1-5 | TRBV15 | NA
CASSRTSGGASDTQYF | TGTGCCAGCAGCAGGACTAGCGGGGGGGCTTCTGATACGCAGTATTTT | TRBD2 | TRBJ2-3 | TRBV7-2 | many
CASSYSEGGPPEEQYF | TGTGCCAGCAGTTACTCTGAGGGGGGCCCCCCGGAAGAGCAGTACTTC | NA | TRBJ2-7 | TRBV6-2/TRBV6-3 | few
CASSLRGSDYGYTF | TGTGCCAGCAGCTTAAGGGGCTCAGACTATGGCTACACCTTC | NA | TRBJ1-2 | TRBV7-6 | NA